A selection of T cell receptor beta chains follows, all from one sample in a study of T cells expressing NK-cell markers. TCRdb reprocessed the 5' RACE reads and keeps a single row for each CDR3 protein, giving no DNA. In total, the table holds 150,000 to 180,000 distinct CDR3 sequences. Sequenced: blood T cells: a sorted CD56 or NKG2C T cell subset, CD4+ or CD8+ T cells, or bulk PBMC T cells (not recorded which). Source of these receptors: a woman aged 45-60 years in good health. The CDR3 runs from the conserved cysteine through the conserved F or W.

v_call,j_call,cdr3_aa
TRBV4-1,TRBJ2-1,CASSSRGQGGAEQFF
TRBV10-2,TRBJ2-1,CASSDLVVNEQFF
TRBV14,TRBJ2-1,CASGVDSGSYNEQFF
TRBV3-1,TRBJ2-2,CASSSPKLSGELFF
TRBV5-1,TRBJ2-7,CASSFLGGARRDEQYF
TRBV7-3,TRBJ2-7,CASSPAGTSGNYEQYF
TRBV7-9,TRBJ2-4,CASSLVWSDIQYF
TRBV6-5,TRBJ2-7,CASSYAPRAYEQYF
TRBV7-2,TRBJ2-5,CASSLPRGLVSGLETQYF
TRBV7-9,TRBJ1-1,CASSLVPGRGPTEAFF
TRBV5-1,TRBJ1-2,CASSLVPGWRYGYTF
TRBV12-3/TRBV12-4,TRBJ2-2,CASSTPGTGELFF
TRBV6-1,TRBJ1-5,CASSDRDSNQPQHF
TRBV7-9,TRBJ2-2,CASGHRDFNTGELFF
TRBV20-1,TRBJ2-3,CSARISGDRGTDTQYF
TRBV7-2,TRBJ2-7,CASSLVSHEQYF
TRBV4-1,TRBJ2-2,CASSQDISGISNTGELFF
TRBV6-1,TRBJ2-7,CASSERAGEGYEQYF
TRBV5-1,TRBJ2-1,CASRLQDNEQFF
TRBV12-5,TRBJ1-5,CASAPPGGNQPQHF
TRBV7-9,TRBJ2-1,CASSLVGLAFWEQFF
TRBV19,TRBJ1-5,CASSMDWWNQPQHF
TRBV5-1,TRBJ1-1,CASSYSSPDTEAFF
TRBV5-5,TRBJ1-1,CASRPWGANEAFF
TRBV5-4,TRBJ2-7,CASSLTAGSSYEQYF
TRBV6-5,TRBJ1-1,CASSYDGLGAFF
TRBV24-1,TRBJ2-3,CATSIAGDTQYF
TRBV5-1,TRBJ2-7,CASSHGRDSYEQYF
TRBV27,TRBJ2-5,CASSLTGPSETQYF
TRBV3-1,TRBJ2-1,CASTRPPPDNEQFF
TRBV18,TRBJ1-2,CASSPPSNYGYTF
TRBV5-5,TRBJ2-7,CASRAGGYEQYF
TRBV4-1,TRBJ2-5,CASSPGASHQETQYF
TRBV24-1,TRBJ1-1,CATSDDRGTDTEAFF
TRBV7-9,TRBJ2-2,CASSSDRVNTGELFF
TRBV7-9,TRBJ2-4,CASSPALGGGNIQYF
TRBV9,TRBJ2-3,CASSDEGGSRFGTDTQYF
TRBV9,TRBJ2-2,CASSVGGGSYTGELFF
TRBV5-6,TRBJ2-7,CASSLEALDYEQYF
TRBV11-2,TRBJ2-1,CASSSREVPYNEQFF
TRBV7-9,TRBJ2-1,CASGLSGGFSYNEQFF
TRBV20-1,TRBJ2-1,CSARDSQGFYNEQFF
TRBV12-3/TRBV12-4,TRBJ2-1,CASLTLADYNEQFF
TRBV7-6,TRBJ2-7,CASSYRGRGYEQYF
TRBV20-1,TRBJ2-1,CSARDEREGINEQFF
TRBV2,TRBJ2-5,CASSGTSGYETQYF